Included here is one T cell receptor beta chain sequence, with context. Its antigen is not yet known. Base qualities are missing; no much larger clone stands one base away. This specimen belongs to a study of memory CD8 T cells in hepatitis C reinfection (TCRdb year 2017). Regarding the research as a whole: Of the five donors, three spontaneously resolved two consecutive HCV infections, and two cleared a primary infection but developed chronic infection after reinfection. HCV reinfection was defined by a positive HCV RNA test following two negative tests taken at least 60 days apart. Peak reinfection samples were taken from 3 to 8 weeks after reinfection was detected. The TCR beta repertoire of virus-specific CD8 T cells was tracked longitudinally in a few donors across an HCV reinfection episode. About five reinfection cases with stored pre-reinfection samples were identified between about 2008 and 2013. In the reinfection study, participants who had resolved a prior HCV infection were followed every 3 months. The peak reinfection time point was selected on the basis of previously published longitudinal tetramer+ CD8 T cell frequency data. General findings and caveats noted by the study authors: Because the study included only a few donors, definitive conclusions about public clonotypes linked to secondary clearance could not be reached.

Explained via the paper, the time point label denotes: peak reinfection, 3 to 8 weeks after reinfection detection. Sorted cells were sequenced directly ex vivo, without in vitro expansion prior to TCR sequencing. The donors were people who inject drugs and were enrolled in Canada's Montreal Acute Hepatitis C Cohort Study (HEPCO). As controls, total naive CD8 T cells, sorted as viable CD3+ CD8+ CD45RO-, were obtained from a couple of donors at each of the three reinfection time points. Before sorting, cryopreserved peripheral blood mononuclear cells were thawed and CD8 T cells were purified from those thawed cells. The MACS CD8+ T cell Isolation Kit was used to enrich CD8 T cells through negative selection. Cells were sorted on a BD FACSAria II sorter using FACSDiva software, and FlowJo was used for data analysis. Library prep was done by the immunoSEQ multiplex PCR assay. Genomic DNA was extracted from the sorted cells, and Adaptive Biotechnologies' automated high-throughput method was used to sequence the TCR beta V, D and J regions. A two-step, bias-controlled multiplex PCR was used to amplify CDR3 regions. An Illumina instrument was used to sequence the amplified TCR beta libraries. The paper's processing steps were these. Demultiplexed reads were processed to reduce amplification and sequencing bias, and the IMGT database was used to assign CDR3 sequences to gene families. ImmunoSEQ software version 2.0 was used to analyze the repertoire data. Clonotype lists were filtered to remove out-of-frame sequences as well as sequences containing stop codons in the CDR3. Clonotypes below 0.01% frequency were excluded because they corresponded to less than one cell. To get richness, observed richness was divided by input cell number, while evenness came from dividing Shannon entropy by log observed richness. Repertoire diversity and similarity between time points were quantified using Simpson diversity and Morisita-Horn overlap indices. Each clonotype was placed into one of four groups: dominant (>1%), sub-dominant (0.5-0.99%), low abundance (0.1-0.49%) or lowest abundance (<0.1%). For the germline index, total nucleotide additions were subtracted from total CDR3 length, and that difference was then divided by total CDR3 length. Imported from immuneACCESS, the table was reduced by TCRdb to in-frame sequences with V and J called. These copies leave out some clones; in studies compared against another copy, an unresolved V gene accounts for under half, and the cause of the remainder is not known. V and J calls and clone size are given by that table; D and trimming were obtained from the DNA. In all, the sample holds 35,000 to 55,000 clones, and roughly 90% of those were seen once. The ten largest account for more than 0.95% of the sample.

This sequence was found in a man aged 18 to 29 with hepatitis C virus infection. Sequenced input: naive CD8+ T cells sorted from blood. Taken with the paper, the label for cell subset or site translates to: total naive CD8+CD45RO- T cells.

Here the CDR3 is given as CSVTTSGRYEQYF. The DNA sequence is as follows: TGCAGCGTCACGACTAGCGGGAGGTACGAGCAGTACTTC. The sequence joins TRBV29-1 to TRBJ2-7, with 13 bases matching TRBD2. The CDR3 numbers 13 residues from cysteine through phenylalanine. The CDR3 DNA has 39 bases and is translated from base 1. Unmatched junction bases come to 3, with V trimmed by 6 bases and J by 4 bases. From the germline V gene, CDR1 is SQVTM and CDR2 is ANQGSEA.